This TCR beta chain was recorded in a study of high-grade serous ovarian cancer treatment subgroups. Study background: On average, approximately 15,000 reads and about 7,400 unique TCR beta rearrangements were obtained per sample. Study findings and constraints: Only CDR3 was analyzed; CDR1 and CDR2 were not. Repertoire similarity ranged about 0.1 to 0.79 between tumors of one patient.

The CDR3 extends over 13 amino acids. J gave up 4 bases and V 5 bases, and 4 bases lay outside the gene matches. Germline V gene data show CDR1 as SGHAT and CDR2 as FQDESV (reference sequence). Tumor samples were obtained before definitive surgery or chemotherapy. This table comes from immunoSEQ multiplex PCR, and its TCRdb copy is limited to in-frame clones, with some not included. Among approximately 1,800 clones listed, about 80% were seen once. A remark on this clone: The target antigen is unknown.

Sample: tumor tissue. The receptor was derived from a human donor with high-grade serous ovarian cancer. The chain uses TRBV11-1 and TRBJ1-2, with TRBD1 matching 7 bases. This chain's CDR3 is CASSDYRGYGYTF. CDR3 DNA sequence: TGTGCCAGCAGCGACTACAGGGGCTATGGCTACACCTTC.